This T cell receptor (beta chain) is drawn from a study of PD-1 blockade in classical Hodgkin lymphoma (dated by TCRdb to about 2020). The study in broad terms: Nivolumab dosing was 3 mg/kg intravenously every 2 weeks, continuing until either disease progression or unacceptable toxicity. To define a peripheral blood immune signature of response to PD-1 blockade in classical Hodgkin lymphoma, the study combined TCR beta sequencing with CyTOF. What the research found in general, with its limitations: Only a single clinical trial cohort was studied, and what caused the repertoire differences, possibly disease activity or prior therapy, remained undefined. Among trial patients, those achieving complete response had baseline diversity similar to that of newly diagnosed patients, while diversity was significantly lower in partial responders and progressors. Lower diversity was seen in patients whose nivolumab began less than 1 year after ASCT, and these patients were left out of later analyses so that immune reconstitution would not confound the results. By C4D1, a significant rise was seen in CD4+ TCR diversity but not in CD8+ TCR diversity (p=0.0027 vs p=0.16), and the rise was most apparent among complete responders (p=0.02). Newly diagnosed patients were reported to have lower baseline TCR diversity than healthy donors, and relapsed/refractory patients were reported to have lower baseline TCR diversity still.

Trimming at the junction amounts to 0 bases on V and 3 bases on J, and the germline ends lie 14 bases apart. Its CDR3 holds 15 amino acids, cysteine through phenylalanine. Of the read, only the CDR3 DNA is kept; its 45 bases are in frame from base 1. The germline V gene encodes CDR1 GTSNPN and CDR2 SVGIG (reference sequence). The Qiagen DNeasy kit was used to extract genomic DNA from unsorted PBMCs and from the negatively selected CD4+ and CD8+ fractions. TCR beta CDR3 regions were subjected to amplification by immunoSEQ multiplex PCR with primers that anneal to V and J segments. Amplification bias was minimized using a synthetic immune receptor repertoire, and residual bias was removed computationally after sequencing. As for the original processing: Custom Python scripts were used to quantify repertoire diversity as the Shannon entropy index. Unsorted, CD4+ and CD8+ repertoires were analyzed separately, except for combined analyses in which CD4+ and CD8+ sequences were merged in silico. Clonal expansion was defined as at least a 2-fold frequency increase after treatment relative to C1D1, with a pseudocount of 0.5 for undetected baseline clones. Singleton clones were defined as clones with 0 or 1 copy at C1D1, and non-singleton clones were defined as clones with 2 or more copies. Clones expanded in unsorted samples were annotated as CD4+, CD8+ or unknown by matching protein sequences in sorted samples from the same patient. Wilcoxon tests on paired samples were used to test changes in diversity from C1D1 to C4D1. In its TCRdb copy, this immuneACCESS table keeps in-frame sequences only and misses some clones. Where compared with another copy, unresolved V genes explain less than half of these, and the others have no known cause. The D gene and trimming were derived from the DNA, and the V and J assignments and clone size from that table. This sample comprises about 7,800 clones, 77% of them detected only once. The ten largest clones add up to about 30% of the sample.

In the paper's terms, the time point label means: cycle 4 day 1 (C4D1), after five to seven weeks of nivolumab. Every trial patient had relapsed following autologous stem cell transplantation, and prior brentuximab vedotin exposure was what differed among cohorts A, B and C. CD8+ T cells were purified from thawed PBMCs by magnetic negative selection with a Miltenyi CD8+ T cell isolation kit. A total of approximately 51 patients with relapsed/refractory classical Hodgkin lymphoma made up the trial cohort, and each patient's best overall response was complete response, partial response or progressive disease. Single-agent nivolumab was administered to trial patients in the multi-cohort phase II CheckMate 205 trial. An independent review committee assessed best overall response by applying the 2007 International Working Group response criteria. Trial PBMCs were collected just before the start of nivolumab (C1D1) and during therapy at cycle 2 day 1 and cycle 4 day 1. Peripheral blood was collected in 8 mL Vacutainer Cell Preparation Tubes, from which PBMCs were isolated by centrifugation and then cryopreserved. Purified CD4+ and CD8+ fractions were prepared only for cases in which an additional PBMC sample was available. Magnetically labelled cells were removed on LS columns in a quadroMACS separator, and the flow-through was retained as the purified fraction.

A word on this clone: There is no known antigen for this receptor. Within one base of it there is no much larger clone, and no base qualities were kept.

The sample in question was CD8+ T cells from blood, obtained before the fourth cycle of nivolumab. The origin of this receptor is a human donor with classical Hodgkin lymphoma. Here the chain combines TRBV30 and TRBJ2-5; possibly the D gene is TRBD2, per 6 matching bases. The base sequence is TGTGCCTGGAGTGTACCCGCGACTAGAAAAGAGACCCAGTACTTC. The translation is CAWSVPATRKETQYF.